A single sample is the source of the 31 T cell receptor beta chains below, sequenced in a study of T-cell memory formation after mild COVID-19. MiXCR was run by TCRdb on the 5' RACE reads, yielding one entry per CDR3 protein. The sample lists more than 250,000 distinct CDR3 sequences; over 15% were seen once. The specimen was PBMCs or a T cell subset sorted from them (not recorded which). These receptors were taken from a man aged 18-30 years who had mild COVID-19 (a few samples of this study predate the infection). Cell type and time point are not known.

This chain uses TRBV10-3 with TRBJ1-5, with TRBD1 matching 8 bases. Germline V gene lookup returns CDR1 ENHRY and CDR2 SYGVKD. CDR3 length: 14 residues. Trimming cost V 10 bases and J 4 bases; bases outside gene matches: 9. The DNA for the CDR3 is TGTGCCACCTCACGGACAGGGAAGAATCAGCCCCAGCATTTT. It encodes CATSRTGKNQPQHF.

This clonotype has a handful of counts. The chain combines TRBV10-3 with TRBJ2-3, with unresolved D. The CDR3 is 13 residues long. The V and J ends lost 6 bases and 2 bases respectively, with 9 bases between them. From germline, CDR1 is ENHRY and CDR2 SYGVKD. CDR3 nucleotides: TGTGCCATCAGACCGGACGACACAGATACGCAGTATTTT. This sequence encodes CAIRPDDTDTQYF.

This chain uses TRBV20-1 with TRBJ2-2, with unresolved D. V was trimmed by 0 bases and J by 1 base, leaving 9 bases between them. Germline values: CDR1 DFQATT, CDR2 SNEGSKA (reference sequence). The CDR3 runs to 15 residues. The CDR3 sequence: CSARDLVGNTGELFF. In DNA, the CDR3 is TGCAGTGCTAGAGATTTGGTTGGGAACACCGGGGAGCTGTTTTTT.

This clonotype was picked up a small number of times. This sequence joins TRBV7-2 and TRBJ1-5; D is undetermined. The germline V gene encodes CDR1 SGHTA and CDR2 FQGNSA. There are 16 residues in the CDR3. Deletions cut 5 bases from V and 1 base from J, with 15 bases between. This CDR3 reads CASSPGRILSNQPQHF. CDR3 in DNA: TGTGCCAGCAGCCCGGGTCGGATCTTAAGCAATCAGCCCCAGCATTTT. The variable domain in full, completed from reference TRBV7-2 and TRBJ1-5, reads GAGVSQSPSNKVTEKGKDVELRCDPISGHTALYWYRQSLGQGLEFLIYFQGNSAPDKSGLPSDRFSAERTGGSVSTLTIQRTQQEDSAVYLCASSPGRILSNQPQHFGDGTRLSIL.

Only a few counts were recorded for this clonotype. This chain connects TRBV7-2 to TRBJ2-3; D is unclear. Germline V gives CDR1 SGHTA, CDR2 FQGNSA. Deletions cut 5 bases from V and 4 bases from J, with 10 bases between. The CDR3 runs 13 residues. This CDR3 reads CASSRQLADTQYF. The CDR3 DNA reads TGTGCCAGCAGCCGACAATTGGCAGATACGCAGTATTTT.

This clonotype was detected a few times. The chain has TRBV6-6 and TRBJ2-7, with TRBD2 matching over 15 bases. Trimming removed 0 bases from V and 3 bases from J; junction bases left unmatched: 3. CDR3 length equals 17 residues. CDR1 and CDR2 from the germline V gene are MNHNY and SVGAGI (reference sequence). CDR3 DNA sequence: TGTGCCAGCAGTTACTCCGGGACTAGCGGGGGGTTCTACGAGCAGTACTTC. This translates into CASSYSGTSGGFYEQYF.

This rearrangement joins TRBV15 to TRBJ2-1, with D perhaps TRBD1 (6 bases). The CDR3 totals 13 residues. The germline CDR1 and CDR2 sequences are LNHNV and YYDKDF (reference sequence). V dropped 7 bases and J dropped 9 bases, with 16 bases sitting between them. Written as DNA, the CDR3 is TGTGCCACCACCTCCGTGGGGGCGGCTGAGCAGTTCTTC. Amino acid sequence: CATTSVGAAEQFF. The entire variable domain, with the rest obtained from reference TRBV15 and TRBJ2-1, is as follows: DAMVIQNPRYQVTQFGKPVTLSCSQTLNHNVMYWYQQKSSQAPKLLFHYYDKDFNNEADTPDNFQSRRPNTSFCFLDIRSPGLGDTAMYLCATTSVGAAEQFFGPGTRLTVL.

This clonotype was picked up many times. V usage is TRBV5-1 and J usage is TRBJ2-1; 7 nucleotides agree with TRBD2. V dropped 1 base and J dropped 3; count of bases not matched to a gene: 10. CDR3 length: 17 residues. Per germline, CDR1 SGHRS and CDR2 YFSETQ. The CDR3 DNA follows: TGCGCCAGCAGCTTGAAGAGTCCGGGGGAGGGCTACAATGAGCAGTTCTTC. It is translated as CASSLKSPGEGYNEQFF. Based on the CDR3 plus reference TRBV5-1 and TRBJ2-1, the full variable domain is KAGVTQTPRYLIKTRGQQVTLSCSPISGHRSVSWYQQTPGQGLQFLFEYFSETQRNKGNFPGRFSGRQFSNSRSEMNVSTLELGDSALYLCASSLKSPGEGYNEQFFGPGTRLTVL.

The CDR3 region is CASSPGRENSPLHF. CDR3 DNA: TGCGCCAGCAGCCCGGGACGCGAAAATTCACCCCTCCACTTT. The chain combines TRBV5-1 with TRBJ1-6; possibly TRBD1 for D (5 bases). CDR3 length: 14 residues. Germline CDR1 is SGHRS and CDR2 is YFSETQ. The germline V and J ends were trimmed by 4 bases and 7 bases, with 12 bases remaining between them.

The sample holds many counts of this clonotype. The CDR3 DNA is TGTGCCACCAGCAGAGATCACTGGGGTCAAGAGACCCAGTACTTC. Protein sequence: CATSRDHWGQETQYF. The J gene is TRBJ2-5, the V gene TRBV15, with unresolved D. V was pared by 0 bases and J by 2 bases, with 10 bases between. Looked up from germline, CDR1 is LNHNV and CDR2 is YYDKDF (reference sequence). CDR3 length equals 15 residues.

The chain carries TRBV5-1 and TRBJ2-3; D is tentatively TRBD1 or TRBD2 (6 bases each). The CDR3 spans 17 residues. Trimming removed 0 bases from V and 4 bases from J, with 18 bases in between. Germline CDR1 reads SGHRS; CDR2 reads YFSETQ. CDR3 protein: CASSLAVSGAGADTQYF. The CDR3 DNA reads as TGCGCCAGCAGCTTGGCGGTGTCGGGGGCAGGTGCAGATACGCAGTATTTT.

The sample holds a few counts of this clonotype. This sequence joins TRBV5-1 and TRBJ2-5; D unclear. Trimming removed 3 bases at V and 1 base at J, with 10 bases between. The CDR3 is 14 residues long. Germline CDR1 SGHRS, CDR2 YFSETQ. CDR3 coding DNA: TGCGCCAGCAGCTCCCGGGCACTCCAAGAGACCCAGTACTTC. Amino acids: CASSSRALQETQYF.

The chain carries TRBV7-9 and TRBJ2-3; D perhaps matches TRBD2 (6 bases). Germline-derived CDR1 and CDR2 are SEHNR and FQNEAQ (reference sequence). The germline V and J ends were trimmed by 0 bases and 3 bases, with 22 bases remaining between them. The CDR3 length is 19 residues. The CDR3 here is CASSLAYRGTREKTDTQYF. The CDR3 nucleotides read TGTGCCAGCAGCTTAGCATATCGGGGGACTCGAGAAAAGACAGATACGCAGTATTTT.

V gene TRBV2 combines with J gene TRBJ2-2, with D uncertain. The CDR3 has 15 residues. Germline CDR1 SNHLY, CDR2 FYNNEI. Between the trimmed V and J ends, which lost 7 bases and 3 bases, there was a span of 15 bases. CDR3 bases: TGTGCCAGCATGGTTTATCCTGGAGACACCGGGGAGCTGTTTTTT. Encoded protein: CASMVYPGDTGELFF.

In DNA form, the CDR3 reads TGTGCCAGCAATCCCGACCACCCAGGCCTAGATACGCAGTATTTT. Translating it yields CASNPDHPGLDTQYF. The chain uses TRBV6-2 or TRBV6-3 and TRBJ2-3; no clear D. The ends were cut back, 7 bases at V and 5 bases at J, with 19 bases in the middle. The CDR3 length is 15 residues. Germline CDR1 and CDR2: MNHEY and SVGEGT.

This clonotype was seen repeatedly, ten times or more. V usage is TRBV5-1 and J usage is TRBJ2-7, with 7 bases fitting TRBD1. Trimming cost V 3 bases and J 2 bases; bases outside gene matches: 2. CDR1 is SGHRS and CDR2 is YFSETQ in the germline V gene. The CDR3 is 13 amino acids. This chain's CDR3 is CASSSGQTYEQYF. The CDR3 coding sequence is TGCGCCAGCAGCTCGGGACAGACCTACGAGCAGTACTTC.

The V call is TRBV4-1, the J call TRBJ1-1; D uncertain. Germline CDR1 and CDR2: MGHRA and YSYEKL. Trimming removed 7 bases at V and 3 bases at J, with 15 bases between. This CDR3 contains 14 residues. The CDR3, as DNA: TGCGCCAGCACCCCGTGGATGGAAGACACTGAAGCTTTCTTT. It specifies CASTPWMEDTEAFF.

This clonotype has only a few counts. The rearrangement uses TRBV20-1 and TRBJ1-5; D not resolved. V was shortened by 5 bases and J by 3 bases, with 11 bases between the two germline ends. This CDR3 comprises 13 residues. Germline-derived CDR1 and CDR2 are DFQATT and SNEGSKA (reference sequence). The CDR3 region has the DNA TGCAGTGCTCCCGGACTGTCCAATCAGCCCCAGCATTTT. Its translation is CSAPGLSNQPQHF.

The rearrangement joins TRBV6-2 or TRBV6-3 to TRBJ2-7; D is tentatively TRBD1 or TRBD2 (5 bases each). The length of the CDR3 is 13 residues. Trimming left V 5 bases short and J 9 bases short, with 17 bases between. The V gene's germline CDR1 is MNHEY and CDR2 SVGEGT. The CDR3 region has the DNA TGTGCCAGCAGTCCCACAGGCAGCCGGGGGCAGTACGTC. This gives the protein CASSPTGSRGQYV.

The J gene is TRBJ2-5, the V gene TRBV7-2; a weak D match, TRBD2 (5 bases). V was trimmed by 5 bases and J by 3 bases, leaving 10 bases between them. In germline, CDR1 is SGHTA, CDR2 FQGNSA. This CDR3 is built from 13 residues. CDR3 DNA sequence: TGTGCCAGCAGCACGTACGGGGAAGAGACCCAGTACTTC. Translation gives CASSTYGEETQYF.

The CDR3 protein is CASSPPGTYEQYV. The DNA of the CDR3 is TGTGCCAGCAGCCCGCCGGGTACCTACGAGCAGTACGTC. V is TRBV7-9 and J is TRBJ2-7, with unresolved D. This CDR3 region has 13 residues. Germline V gene lookup returns CDR1 SEHNR and CDR2 FQNEAQ (reference sequence). Trimming removed 5 bases at V and 2 bases at J, with 10 bases between.

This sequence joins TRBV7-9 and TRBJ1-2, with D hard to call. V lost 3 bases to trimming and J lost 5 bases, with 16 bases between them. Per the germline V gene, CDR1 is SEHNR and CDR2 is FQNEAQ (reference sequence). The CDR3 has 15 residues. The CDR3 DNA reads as TGTGCCAGCAGCTTCCTTCGTCGAGCAGAATATGGCTACACCTTC. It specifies CASSFLRRAEYGYTF.

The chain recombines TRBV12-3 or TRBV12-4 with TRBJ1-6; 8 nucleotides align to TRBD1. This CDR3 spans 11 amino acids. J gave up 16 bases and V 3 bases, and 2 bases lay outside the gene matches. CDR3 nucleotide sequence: TGTGCCAGCAGTTTCGGGACAGGTCTCCACTTT. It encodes CASSFGTGLHF.

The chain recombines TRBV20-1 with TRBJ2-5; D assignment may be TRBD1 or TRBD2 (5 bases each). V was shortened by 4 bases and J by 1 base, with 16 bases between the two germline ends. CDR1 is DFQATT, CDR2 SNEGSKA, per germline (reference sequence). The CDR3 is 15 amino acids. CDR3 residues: CSAMLSGTFQETQYF. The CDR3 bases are TGCAGTGCTATGTTGTCCGGGACCTTCCAAGAGACCCAGTACTTC.

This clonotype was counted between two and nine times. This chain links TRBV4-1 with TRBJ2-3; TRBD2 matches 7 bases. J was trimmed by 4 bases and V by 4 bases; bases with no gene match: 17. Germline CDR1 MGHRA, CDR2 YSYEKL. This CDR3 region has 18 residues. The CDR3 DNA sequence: TGCGCCAGCAGCCGTCGAAGCACGGGGGGTGGGGGAGCAGATACGCAGTATTTT. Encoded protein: CASSRRSTGGGGADTQYF.

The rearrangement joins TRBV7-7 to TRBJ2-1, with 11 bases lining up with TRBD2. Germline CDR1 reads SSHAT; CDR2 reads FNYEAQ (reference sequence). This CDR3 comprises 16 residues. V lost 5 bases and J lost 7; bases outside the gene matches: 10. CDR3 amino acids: CASSQRIAGGPNEQFF. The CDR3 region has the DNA TGTGCCAGCAGCCAAAGAATAGCGGGGGGGCCGAATGAGCAGTTCTTC.

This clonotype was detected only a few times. The CDR3 loop is CASTTGYYNSPLHF. The CDR3 DNA follows: TGTGCCAGCACCACAGGGTACTATAATTCACCCCTCCACTTT. The chain links TRBV27 to TRBJ1-6; a weak D match, TRBD1 (6 bases). The ends were cut back, 7 bases at V and 3 bases at J, with 10 bases in the middle. The CDR3 is 14 residues long. The germline V gene encodes CDR1 MNHEY and CDR2 SMNVEV (reference sequence).

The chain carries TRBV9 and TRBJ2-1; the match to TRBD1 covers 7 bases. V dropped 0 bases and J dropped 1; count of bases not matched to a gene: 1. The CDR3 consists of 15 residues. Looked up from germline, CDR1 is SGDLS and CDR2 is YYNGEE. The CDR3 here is CASSVEGASYNEQFF. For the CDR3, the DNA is TGTGCCAGCAGCGTAGAGGGGGCTTCCTACAATGAGCAGTTCTTC.

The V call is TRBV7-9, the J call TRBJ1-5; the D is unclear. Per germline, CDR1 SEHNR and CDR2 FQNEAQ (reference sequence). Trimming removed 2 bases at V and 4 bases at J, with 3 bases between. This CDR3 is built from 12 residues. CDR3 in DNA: TGTGCCAGCAGCTTACCAAATCAGCCCCAGCATTTT. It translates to CASSLPNQPQHF.

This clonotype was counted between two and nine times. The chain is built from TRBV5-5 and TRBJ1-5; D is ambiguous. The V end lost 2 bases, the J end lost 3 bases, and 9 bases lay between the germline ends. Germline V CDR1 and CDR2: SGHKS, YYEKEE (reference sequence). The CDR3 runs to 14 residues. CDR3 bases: TGTGCCAGCAGCTTCGCAGGCAACAATCAGCCCCAGCATTTT. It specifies CASSFAGNNQPQHF.

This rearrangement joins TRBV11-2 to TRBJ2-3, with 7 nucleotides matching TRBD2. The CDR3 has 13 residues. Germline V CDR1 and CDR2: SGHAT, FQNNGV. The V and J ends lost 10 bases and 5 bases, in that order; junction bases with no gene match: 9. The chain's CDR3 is CATGEGRVDTQYF. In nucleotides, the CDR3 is TGTGCCACCGGAGAGGGGAGGGTAGATACGCAGTATTTT. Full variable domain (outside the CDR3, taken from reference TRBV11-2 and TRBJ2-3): EAGVAQSPRYKIIEKRQSVAFWCNPISGHATLYWYQQILGQGPKLLIQFQNNGVVDDSQLPKDRFSAERLKGVDSTLKIQPAKLEDSAVYLCATGEGRVDTQYFGPGTRLTVL.